One and the same sample provided the 28 T cell receptor beta chains below, sequenced in a study of neoadjuvant anti-PD-1 for oral cavity cancer. Profiled with immunoSEQ multiplex PCR; TCRdb holds only in-frame clones, not every one. This sample has about 16,000 clones, with about 68% found just once. The material sequenced was PBMCs, taken before nivolumab (anti-PD-1) treatment. The origin of the receptors is a person between 40 and 80 years old with oral cavity squamous cell carcinoma.

The chain couples TRBV7-9 to TRBJ2-1; tentatively, D is TRBD2 (5 bases). The CDR3 is made up of 14 amino acids. Trimming pared 8 bases from V and 7 bases from J, leaving 18 bases between. CDR1 is SEHNR, CDR2 FQNEAQ, per germline (reference sequence). The CDR3 DNA reads TGTGCCAGCTTACCAACCGGGGTCTTAAATGAGCAGTTCTTC. It translates to CASLPTGVLNEQFF.

This rearrangement joins TRBV5-1 to TRBJ1-4; 9 positions agree with TRBD1. CDR3 size: 15 residues. Germline CDR1 reads SGHRS; CDR2 reads YFSETQ. V was pared by 4 bases and J by 8 bases, with 9 bases of the junction left unmatched. The CDR3 sequence: CASSNPGQGSEKLFF. CDR3 nucleotides: TGCGCCAGCAGCAACCCGGGACAGGGTTCGGAAAAACTGTTTTTT.

V and J are TRBV5-1 and TRBJ2-3; D remains ambiguous. The V and J ends lost 4 bases and 2 bases respectively, with 5 bases between them. Per germline, CDR1 SGHRS and CDR2 YFSETQ. The CDR3 runs to 12 residues. The CDR3 sequence is CASSDLTDTQYF. The CDR3 region has the DNA TGCGCCAGCAGCGACCTCACAGATACGCAGTATTTT. Full variable domain (missing parts from reference TRBV5-1 and TRBJ2-3): KAGVTQTPRYLIKTRGQQVTLSCSPISGHRSVSWYQQTPGQGLQFLFEYFSETQRNKGNFPGRFSGRQFSNSRSEMNVSTLELGDSALYLCASSDLTDTQYFGPGTRLTVL.

CDR3: CASSSLQNTEAFF. The CDR3 DNA reads TGTGCCAGCAGCTCCTTACAGAACACTGAAGCTTTCTTT. The chain combines TRBV7-8 with TRBJ1-1, with D uncertain. Germline V gene lookup returns CDR1 SGHVS and CDR2 FQNEAQ. Trimming stripped 4 bases from V and 1 base from J, with 7 bases between. The length of the CDR3 is 13 residues. The full variable domain, in which reference TRBV7-8 and TRBJ1-1 provide the parts outside the CDR3, is GAGVSQSPRYKVAKRGQDVALRCDPISGHVSLFWYQQALGQGPEFLTYFQNEAQLDKSGLPSDRFFAERPEGSVSTLKIQRTQQEDSAVYLCASSSLQNTEAFFGQGTRLTVV.

This clone was seen a few times. In nucleotides, the CDR3 is TGTGCCAGTAGTATGGGAGGGACTGCTACCGGGGAGCTGTTTTTT. The encoded protein is CASSMGGTATGELFF. The rearrangement uses TRBV19 and TRBJ2-2, with 7 positions matching TRBD2. This CDR3 has 15 residues. V lost 3 bases, J lost 5 bases, and 6 bases stayed unmatched. Germline values: CDR1 LNHDA, CDR2 SQIVND (reference sequence).

The genes are TRBV15 and TRBJ2-7; 9 nucleotides align to TRBD1. V was pared by 1 base and J by 1 base, with 2 bases of the junction left unmatched. Germline values: CDR1 LNHNV, CDR2 YYDKDF (reference sequence). This CDR3 has 15 amino acids. CDR3 region: CATSRGQGVSYEQYF. CDR3 in DNA: TGTGCCACCAGCAGAGGACAGGGGGTATCCTACGAGCAGTACTTC.

This chain links TRBV30 with TRBJ2-3, with no clear D. The CDR3 totals 12 residues. Germline V gene sequence: CDR1 GTSNPN, CDR2 SVGIG (reference sequence). V was cut by 4 bases and J by 5 bases, with 10 bases left in between. CDR3 loop: CAWTLVRDTQYF. For the CDR3, the DNA is TGTGCCTGGACCCTAGTGAGAGATACGCAGTATTTT.

This clone was seen more than once but under ten times. V gene TRBV18 combines with J gene TRBJ1-1, with unresolved D. Trimming shortened V by 2 bases and J by 7 bases, and 20 bases separated the two germline ends. Germline V lookup: CDR1 KGHSH, CDR2 LQKENI. This CDR3 region has 16 residues. The CDR3 DNA reads TGTGCCAGCTCACCATTCACACCGGGGTTAGGCAGTGAAGCTTTCTTT. Its protein is CASSPFTPGLGSEAFF.

The chain combines TRBV5-1 with TRBJ1-2; no firm D call. V was pared by 4 bases and J by 0 bases, with 16 bases between. Germline-derived CDR1 and CDR2 are SGHRS and YFSETQ. The CDR3 extends over 16 amino acids. CDR3 bases: TGCGCCAGCAGCCTGCAAGCGGCAGAAGCTAACTATGGCTACACCTTC. This gives the protein CASSLQAAEANYGYTF.

This chain joins TRBV27 and TRBJ1-2, with no clear D. V dropped 8 bases and J dropped 4 bases, with 14 bases sitting between them. Germline V gene data show CDR1 as MNHEY and CDR2 as SMNVEV (reference sequence). The CDR3 consists of 13 residues. The CDR3 spells CASALAEGYGYTF. For the CDR3, the DNA is TGTGCCAGCGCCCTCGCGGAAGGCTATGGCTACACCTTC.

The chain carries TRBV6-6 and TRBJ2-2, with 7 bases fitting TRBD1. V dropped 5 bases and J dropped 5; count of bases not matched to a gene: 2. CDR3 length: 13 amino acids. Germline V gene lookup returns CDR1 MNHNY and CDR2 SVGAGI (reference sequence). The CDR3 DNA reads TGTGCCAGCAGTGTGACAGGGACCGGGGAGCTGTTTTTT. Translated, it gives CASSVTGTGELFF.

The V and J genes are TRBV7-2 and TRBJ2-7; 9 positions match TRBD1. The trim removed 7 bases at V and 4 bases at J, leaving 14 bases unmatched. CDR1 and CDR2 (germline): SGHTA, FQGNSA. The CDR3 is made up of 16 amino acids. The CDR3 region has the DNA TGTGCCAGCACCTTGGGGGCTGGACAGGGGTCTTACGAGCAGTACTTC. Encoded protein: CASTLGAGQGSYEQYF.

J is TRBJ2-3 and V is TRBV6-1, with 12 nucleotides matching TRBD2. Germline-derived CDR1 and CDR2 are MNHNS and SASEGT. The junction had 2 bases not matched to a gene; V was cut back by 7 bases and J by 0 bases. The CDR3 consists of 15 residues. CDR3 in DNA: TGTGCCAGCACCGGGACTAGCGGGAGCACAGATACGCAGTATTTT. Translated, it gives CASTGTSGSTDTQYF.

This chain connects TRBV5-1 to TRBJ2-7; 9 bases are a match to TRBD2. CDR1 SGHRS and CDR2 YFSETQ come from the germline V gene. The CDR3 loop spans 14 amino acids. V lost 2 bases, J lost 2 bases, and 2 bases stayed unmatched. The CDR3, as DNA: TGCGCCAGCAGCTTCCTAGCGGGAACCTACGAGCAGTACTTC. This encodes CASSFLAGTYEQYF.

This clone was seen more than once but under ten times. This chain uses TRBV28 with TRBJ2-7; TRBD2 is a possible D gene (7 bases). Trimming cost V 6 bases and J 2 bases, with 17 bases left between them. Germline V gene lookup returns CDR1 MDHEN and CDR2 SYDVKM. This CDR3 comprises 15 residues. The CDR3 reads CASRGAAGVTYEQYF. The DNA for the CDR3 is TGTGCCAGCAGGGGGGCCGCGGGAGTCACCTACGAGCAGTACTTC.

This clone has only a few counts. This chain connects TRBV19 to TRBJ2-3; tentative D call: TRBD2 (6 bases). The CDR3 extends over 15 amino acids. The V gene's germline CDR1 is LNHDA and CDR2 SQIVND (reference sequence). V was cut by 9 bases and J by 0 bases, with 16 bases left in between. CDR3 nucleotide sequence: TGTGCCAGCTCGGAACGGGCGGGAAGCACAGATACGCAGTATTTT. Its translation: CASSERAGSTDTQYF.

This clone was seen more than once but under ten times. This sequence joins TRBV6-6 and TRBJ2-7, with a tentative D call TRBD1 (5 bases). The CDR3 totals 12 residues. Germline lookup yields CDR1 MNHNY and CDR2 SVGAGI (reference sequence). V was pared by 1 base and J by 5 bases, with 6 bases between. The CDR3 DNA sequence: TGTGCCAGCAGTTACTTAGGGGACGAGCAGTACTTC. This encodes CASSYLGDEQYF.

The V and J genes are TRBV19 and TRBJ2-7; tentatively, D is TRBD1 (6 bases). The CDR3 covers 15 residues. Trimming took off 7 bases at V and 1 base at J, with 17 bases between the two ends. Germline values: CDR1 LNHDA, CDR2 SQIVND (reference sequence). CDR3 nucleotides: TGTGCCAGTACCCCGACCGGGACACTATCCTACGAGCAGTACTTC. Translated: CASTPTGTLSYEQYF.

The chain carries TRBV15 and TRBJ2-1, with 7 bases aligning to TRBD2. CDR3 length equals 18 residues. J gave up 4 bases and V 0 bases, and 12 bases lay outside the gene matches. Germline V gene data show CDR1 as LNHNV and CDR2 as YYDKDF (reference sequence). The CDR3 is CATSRDIGAGVGYNEQFF. The CDR3 DNA reads as TGTGCCACCAGCAGAGATATAGGGGCGGGAGTGGGGTACAATGAGCAGTTCTTC.

This clone has more than one count but fewer than ten. V usage is TRBV27 and J usage is TRBJ1-2; 8 bases fit TRBD1. Germline CDR1 MNHEY, CDR2 SMNVEV (reference sequence). The CDR3 spans 16 residues. With 5 bases clipped from V and 4 bases from J, the junction kept 12 bases outside the gene matches. The CDR3 sequence: CASSPSGQAKIYGYTF. CDR3 coding DNA: TGTGCCAGCAGTCCCTCGGGACAGGCTAAAATCTATGGCTACACCTTC.

The chain couples TRBV1 to TRBJ2-7; TRBD2, the table's D call, was not compared with the DNA. TRBV1 is listed as a pseudogene. There are 14 residues in the CDR3. DNA of the CDR3: TGCACCAGCAGCCACGGCGGATTAAAACCCCGGCAGTACTTC. Translating it yields CTSSHGGLKPRQYF.

This chain links TRBV5-1 with TRBJ2-7, with 7 positions matching TRBD1. The ends lost 0 bases at V and 0 bases at J; junction bases unmatched: 3. Per the germline V gene, CDR1 is SGHRS and CDR2 is YFSETQ. The CDR3 contains 15 residues. The CDR3 DNA sequence: TGCGCCAGCAGCTTGGGACAGGGTTTCTCCTACGAGCAGTACTTC. Its protein is CASSLGQGFSYEQYF.

This chain connects TRBV10-3 to TRBJ1-1; D gene ambiguous. Germline CDR1 and CDR2: ENHRY and SYGVKD. The CDR3 contains 12 residues. The V and J ends lost 10 bases and 0 bases respectively, with 9 bases between them. CDR3 DNA sequence: TGTGCCAGTTCACAGTTGAACACTGAAGCTTTCTTT. Translation: CASSQLNTEAFF.

This clone has more than one count but fewer than ten. V is TRBV4-2 and J is TRBJ1-1; TRBD1 agrees at 8 bases. V lost 0 bases and J lost 11; bases outside the gene matches: 5. CDR3 length: 13 amino acids. CDR1 and CDR2 (germline): LGHNA, YNFKEQ. The CDR3 DNA follows: TGTGCCAGCAGCCAAGATAGGAGGGACAGGGCTTTCTTT. Its protein is CASSQDRRDRAFF.

The chain employs TRBV6-5 and TRBJ2-7, with 11 positions matching TRBD2. CDR1 MNHEY and CDR2 SVGAGI come from the germline V gene. The CDR3 totals 14 residues. V dropped 5 bases and J dropped 0; count of bases not matched to a gene: 0. The CDR3: CASSLAGGSYEQYF. The CDR3 region has the DNA TGTGCCAGCAGTCTAGCGGGAGGCTCCTACGAGCAGTACTTC.

The chain employs TRBV15 and TRBJ2-5; 10 positions match TRBD2. V was clipped by 3 bases and J by 5 bases; unmatched bases: 9. This CDR3 has 16 amino acids. Germline CDR1 is LNHNV and CDR2 is YYDKDF (reference sequence). In DNA, the CDR3 is TGTGCCACCAGCAGGGCTAGCGGGAGCCGGGTGGAGACCCAGTACTTC. Amino acids: CATSRASGSRVETQYF.

This clone was observed a handful of times. This chain links TRBV5-1 with TRBJ1-4, with D tentatively TRBD1 (5 bases). Germline V CDR1 and CDR2: SGHRS, YFSETQ. The CDR3 covers 14 residues. V lost 4 bases, J lost 13 bases, and 20 bases lay in between. This CDR3 reads CASSRGDTGNGLFF. DNA for the CDR3: TGCGCCAGCAGCCGGGGGGATACGGGAAATGGACTGTTTTTT.

The chain recombines TRBV2 with TRBJ1-1, with D unresolved. The CDR3 consists of 13 residues. CDR1 and CDR2 from the germline V gene are SNHLY and FYNNEI. V gave up 4 bases and J gave up 2 bases, with 8 bases separating them. CDR3 in amino acids: CASSVRENTEAFF. The CDR3 region has the DNA TGTGCCAGCAGTGTCCGGGAAAACACTGAAGCTTTCTTT. Full variable domain (rest looked up from reference TRBV2 and TRBJ1-1): EPEVTQTPSHQVTQMGQEVILRCVPISNHLYFYWYRQILGQKVEFLVSFYNNEISEKSEIFDDQFSVERPDGSNFTLKIRSTKLEDSAMYFCASSVRENTEAFFGQGTRLTVV.